Listed below are T cell receptor beta chains from one sample, sequenced in a study of regulatory T cells in long-lasting Graves disease. TCRdb passed the multiplex PCR reads through MiXCR, listing each CDR3 protein once. Among about 200,000 distinct CDR3 sequences listed, roughly 20% were seen once. The same sample was also used in a study of T cells in Graves' hyperthyroidism and ophthalmopathy.

Sequenced material: peripheral blood mononuclear cells (PBMCs), taken at new diagnosis, from a patient treated with antithyroid drugs. The receptors originated from a woman in her thirties with Graves disease. Each CDR3 is given with its conserved first and last residue. D genes are given only for firm matches. Clone size is shown for a subset of rows, as once, few, many or a class of expanded clone.

j_call: TRBJ2-1; cdr3_length: 16; d_call: -; clone_size: many; v_call: TRBV15; cdr3_nt: TGTGCCACCAGCAGAGAACAGATTCCTCCCTACAATGAGCAGTTCTTC; cdr3_aa: CATSREQIPPYNEQFF
j_call: TRBJ1-4; cdr3_length: 13; d_call: -; clone_size: few; v_call: TRBV5-8; cdr3_nt: TGTGCCAGCAGCCGCGAGACTAATGAAAAACTGTTTTTT; cdr3_aa: CASSRETNEKLFF
j_call: TRBJ1-1; cdr3_length: 15; d_call: TRBD1; clone_size: many; v_call: TRBV20-1; cdr3_nt: TGCAGCCAATCGCCAGGGGGAGGGGATTACACTGAAGCTTTCTTT; cdr3_aa: CSQSPGGGDYTEAFF
j_call: TRBJ2-1; cdr3_length: 16; d_call: TRBD2; clone_size: few; v_call: TRBV5-5; cdr3_nt: TGTGCCAGCAGCTGGGGGGGACTACACTCCTACAATGAGCAGTTCTTC; cdr3_aa: CASSWGGLHSYNEQFF
j_call: TRBJ2-1; cdr3_length: 13; d_call: TRBD2; clone_size: -; v_call: TRBV11-1; cdr3_nt: TGTGCCAGCAGCTTAGCGACTAGCGTTGAGCAGTTCTTC; cdr3_aa: CASSLATSVEQFF
j_call: TRBJ2-7; cdr3_length: 11; d_call: -; clone_size: few; v_call: TRBV19; cdr3_nt: TGTGCCAACCTACAGCAGGGCGAGCAGTACTTC; cdr3_aa: CANLQQGEQYF
j_call: TRBJ2-1; cdr3_length: 15; d_call: -; clone_size: -; v_call: TRBV6-1; cdr3_nt: TGTGCCAGCAGTGAAGTTCGACAGGTGTACAATGAGCAGTTCTTC; cdr3_aa: CASSEVRQVYNEQFF
j_call: TRBJ2-7; cdr3_length: 14; d_call: -; clone_size: many; v_call: TRBV5-6; cdr3_nt: TGTGCCAGCAGCCGTATGGGCACCTCCTACGAGCAGTACTTC; cdr3_aa: CASSRMGTSYEQYF
j_call: TRBJ2-7; cdr3_length: 14; d_call: -; clone_size: many; v_call: TRBV11-3; cdr3_nt: TGTGCCAGCAGCTTAGGGACACGGCCCTACGAGCAGTACTTC; cdr3_aa: CASSLGTRPYEQYF
j_call: TRBJ2-5; cdr3_length: 14; d_call: -; clone_size: -; v_call: TRBV20-1; cdr3_nt: TGCAGTGCCCTCCAGCTGTCTCGCCAAGAGACCCAGTACTTC; cdr3_aa: CSALQLSRQETQYF
j_call: TRBJ2-3; cdr3_length: 15; d_call: -; clone_size: once; v_call: TRBV2; cdr3_nt: TGTGCCAGCAGTGGGAGGGGGGAGAGGGCAGATACGCAGTATTTT; cdr3_aa: CASSGRGERADTQYF
j_call: TRBJ2-1; cdr3_length: 12; d_call: -; clone_size: -; v_call: TRBV6-9; cdr3_nt: TGTGCCAGCAGTTTAGGTTCGGGTGTCCAGTTCTTC; cdr3_aa: CASSLGSGVQFF
j_call: TRBJ2-1; cdr3_length: 19; d_call: TRBD2; clone_size: -; v_call: TRBV11-2; cdr3_nt: TGTGCCAGCAGCTTAGTCCTGTCGACTAGCGGGAAGTTCTTGAATGAGCAGTTCTTC; cdr3_aa: CASSLVLSTSGKFLNEQFF
j_call: TRBJ2-7; cdr3_length: 18; d_call: TRBD2; clone_size: -; v_call: TRBV27; cdr3_nt: TGTGCCAGCAGTTTAGGCCTAGCGGGAGCCGGGGGGACCTACGAGCAGTACTTC; cdr3_aa: CASSLGLAGAGGTYEQYF
j_call: TRBJ1-1; cdr3_length: 13; d_call: -; clone_size: many; v_call: TRBV24-1; cdr3_nt: TGTGCCACCAGTGCCCTGGAAGGCACTGAAGCTTTCTTT; cdr3_aa: CATSALEGTEAFF
j_call: TRBJ1-1; cdr3_length: 13; d_call: -; clone_size: many; v_call: TRBV6-2/TRBV6-3; cdr3_nt: TGTGCCAGCAGCTTGGGCCTGAGGACTGAAGCTTTCTTT; cdr3_aa: CASSLGLRTEAFF
j_call: TRBJ1-1; cdr3_length: 14; d_call: -; clone_size: few; v_call: TRBV19; cdr3_nt: TGTGCCACCCAATGGGGCGGGTCCGACACTGAAGCTTTCTTT; cdr3_aa: CATQWGGSDTEAFF
j_call: TRBJ1-6; cdr3_length: 13; d_call: -; clone_size: -; v_call: TRBV28; cdr3_nt: TGTGCCAGCAGGAGAATCTATAATTCACCCCTCCACTTT; cdr3_aa: CASRRIYNSPLHF
j_call: TRBJ1-4; cdr3_length: 15; d_call: -; clone_size: many; v_call: TRBV5-1; cdr3_nt: TGCGCCAGCAGCCTCCGTGGAGGGGAGGTGGAAAAACTGTTTTTT; cdr3_aa: CASSLRGGEVEKLFF
j_call: TRBJ2-7; cdr3_length: 13; d_call: TRBD1; clone_size: many; v_call: TRBV14; cdr3_nt: TGTGCCAGCAGCCAGGGACAGGTTACGGCGCAGTACTTC; cdr3_aa: CASSQGQVTAQYF
j_call: TRBJ1-1; cdr3_length: 13; d_call: -; clone_size: many; v_call: TRBV12-3/TRBV12-4; cdr3_nt: TGTGCCAGCAGCCTTCGAGCCACCACTGAAGCTTTCTTT; cdr3_aa: CASSLRATTEAFF
j_call: TRBJ2-1; cdr3_length: 14; d_call: TRBD1; clone_size: few; v_call: TRBV15; cdr3_nt: TGTGCCACCATGCGACAGGGCCACTACAATGAGCAGTTCTTC; cdr3_aa: CATMRQGHYNEQFF
j_call: TRBJ2-3; cdr3_length: 16; d_call: -; clone_size: -; v_call: TRBV30; cdr3_nt: TGTGCCTGGAGCCCAAAGGAGGGTTTTGTGACAGATACGCAGTATTTT; cdr3_aa: CAWSPKEGFVTDTQYF
j_call: TRBJ1-3; cdr3_length: 13; d_call: -; clone_size: many; v_call: TRBV5-1; cdr3_nt: TGCGCCAGCAGCCTGGGACCTGAAGACACCATATATTTT; cdr3_aa: CASSLGPEDTIYF
j_call: TRBJ1-6; cdr3_length: 14; d_call: -; clone_size: many; v_call: TRBV9; cdr3_nt: TGTGCCAGCAGCCCTCTCGGCTCGGATTCACCCCTCCACTTT; cdr3_aa: CASSPLGSDSPLHF
j_call: TRBJ2-2; cdr3_length: 12; d_call: -; clone_size: many; v_call: TRBV9; cdr3_nt: TGTGCCAGCAGCGTATCGGTCGGGGAGCTGTTTTTT; cdr3_aa: CASSVSVGELFF
j_call: TRBJ1-2; cdr3_length: 15; d_call: TRBD1; clone_size: many; v_call: TRBV27; cdr3_nt: TGTGCCAGCAGTTCCCGGGACAGGGAGTACTATGGCTACACCTTC; cdr3_aa: CASSSRDREYYGYTF
j_call: TRBJ1-2; cdr3_length: 12; d_call: -; clone_size: many; v_call: TRBV27; cdr3_nt: TGTGCCAGCAGTCCCGGGGGGAATGGCTACACCTTC; cdr3_aa: CASSPGGNGYTF
j_call: TRBJ2-7; cdr3_length: 13; d_call: -; clone_size: -; v_call: TRBV20-1; cdr3_nt: TGCAGTGCTAGGCGCCCGGGTCCCTACGAGCAGTACTTC; cdr3_aa: CSARRPGPYEQYF
j_call: TRBJ1-4; cdr3_length: 16; d_call: -; clone_size: -; v_call: TRBV6-2/TRBV6-3; cdr3_nt: TGTGCCAGCAAAACCGGGACCTTGGCAACTAATGAAAAACTGTTTTTT; cdr3_aa: CASKTGTLATNEKLFF